The next 17 T cell receptor beta chains were all read from a single sample in a study of cytomegalovirus exposure and HLA in healthy donors (dated by TCRdb to the late 2010s). Library preparation was by the immunoSEQ multiplex PCR assay. The multiplex PCR relied on a mix of 60 forward primers for TCR Vbeta segments and 13 reverse primers for TCR Jbeta segments. Held by TCRdb, this immuneACCESS table contains in-frame sequences only and omits some clones. Under half of the omission traces to an unresolved V gene where checked; the cause of the rest is unknown. This sample is represented by over 85,000 clones; 7.6% of them were singletons. The ten top clones hold approximately 2.5% of the sample. Sequencing was done on a sample of PBMCs. Source of these receptors: a man aged 50 or older in good health and CMV-seronegative.

V and J are TRBV7-9 and TRBJ1-2; 7 positions match TRBD1. Germline V gene lookup returns CDR1 SEHNR and CDR2 FQNEAQ (reference sequence). V was pared by 6 bases and J by 4 bases, with 8 bases of the junction left unmatched. The CDR3 has 14 residues. DNA of the CDR3: TGTGCCAGCAGACCCGGGACAGAAGTCTATGGCTACACCTTC. Translated: CASRPGTEVYGYTF.

This clone was recorded a few times. The chain carries TRBV10-2 and TRBJ1-1, with 7 positions matching TRBD1. Germline CDR1 WSHSY, CDR2 SAAADI. This CDR3 is 18 amino acids long. Unmatched junction bases numbered 15, after V lost 3 bases and J lost 2 bases. Written as DNA, the CDR3 is TGCGCCAGCAGTGAAGAAGTTAGGAGAACAGGGGTAAACACTGAAGCTTTCTTT. Encoded protein: CASSEEVRRTGVNTEAFF.

The CDR3 DNA reads TGTGCCAGCTCACCACCCCAACTACCGGGACACTGGATCTCTGGAAACACCATATATTTT. Translating gives CASSPPQLPGHWISGNTIYF. This rearrangement joins TRBV18 to TRBJ1-3; D may be TRBD1 (6 bases). V was trimmed by 0 bases and J by 0 bases, leaving 21 bases between them. This CDR3 is 20 amino acids long. Germline lookup yields CDR1 KGHSH and CDR2 LQKENI. Full variable domain (missing parts from reference TRBV18 and TRBJ1-3): NAGVMQNPRHLVRRRGQEARLRCSPMKGHSHVYWYRQLPEEGLKFMVYLQKENIIDESGMPKERFSAEFPKEGPSILRIQQVVRGDSAAYFCASSPPQLPGHWISGNTIYFGEGSWLTVV.

A few counts support this clone. The chain carries TRBV28 and TRBJ1-6; D is possibly TRBD1 (6 bases). The V end was cut by 11 bases, the J end by 9 bases, with 17 bases between. The CDR3 contains 13 residues. The germline V gene encodes CDR1 MDHEN and CDR2 SYDVKM. This CDR3 is CAESTGLGSPLHF. CDR3 nucleotide sequence: TGTGCCGAAAGCACAGGGCTCGGTTCACCCCTCCACTTT.

This clone has only a few counts. The rearrangement joins TRBV27 to TRBJ1-6, with D uncertain. Germline CDR1 reads MNHEY; CDR2 reads SMNVEV (reference sequence). This CDR3 is built from 16 residues. The V gene lost 2 bases and the J gene lost 0 bases, with 8 bases spanning the gap. DNA for the CDR3: TGTGCCAGCAGTTTAGGCAGGCTCTCCTATAATTCACCCCTCCACTTT. Its translation is CASSLGRLSYNSPLHF.

This clone was observed a handful of times. The gene calls are TRBV18 and TRBJ2-5; tentative D call: TRBD1 (6 bases). CDR3 length: 16 residues. Trimming removed 3 bases from V and 2 bases from J, with 16 bases in between. CDR1 is KGHSH, CDR2 LQKENI, per germline. The DNA for the CDR3 is TGTGCCAGCTCACCTAGAACGCTAGGGGGACAAGAGACCCAGTACTTC. Its protein is CASSPRTLGGQETQYF. Variable domain in full (rest from reference TRBV18 and TRBJ2-5): NAGVMQNPRHLVRRRGQEARLRCSPMKGHSHVYWYRQLPEEGLKFMVYLQKENIIDESGMPKERFSAEFPKEGPSILRIQQVVRGDSAAYFCASSPRTLGGQETQYFGPGTRLLVL.

The chain uses TRBV7-9 and TRBJ1-5, with a weak D call TRBD1 (5 bases). The CDR3 covers 14 residues. CDR1 is SEHNR, CDR2 FQNEAQ, per germline (reference sequence). Trimming took off 5 bases at V and 11 bases at J, with 19 bases between the two ends. The CDR3 bases are TGTGCCAGCAGCCAGGGAACGCATACCGGGTCCCAGCATTTT. This gives the protein CASSQGTHTGSQHF.

This clone turned up a few times. The rearrangement links TRBV4-3 to TRBJ2-5; weak D call: TRBD1 (6 bases). The V end lost 0 bases, the J end lost 1 base, and 15 bases lay between the germline ends. This CDR3 spans 17 amino acids. The germline V gene encodes CDR1 LGHNA and CDR2 YSLEER. The CDR3: CASSQDWGRGGQETQYF. The CDR3, as DNA: TGCGCCAGCAGCCAAGATTGGGGACGAGGGGGCCAAGAGACCCAGTACTTC.

This sequence joins TRBV28 and TRBJ2-3; 7 bases agree with TRBD2. CDR3 size: 14 residues. With V trimmed by 6 bases and J by 3 bases, 6 bases remained unmatched. Germline CDR1 and CDR2: MDHEN and SYDVKM. The CDR3 DNA follows: TGTGCCAGCAGGCCTAGACTAGCAACAGATACGCAGTATTTT. Translating it yields CASRPRLATDTQYF. Full variable domain (outside the CDR3, taken from reference TRBV28 and TRBJ2-3): DVKVTQSSRYLVKRTGEKVFLECVQDMDHENMFWYRQDPGLGLRLIYFSYDVKMKEKGDIPEGYSVSREKKERFSLILESASTNQTSMYLCASRPRLATDTQYFGPGTRLTVL.

V usage is TRBV6-5 and J usage is TRBJ1-2; TRBD1 is a possible D gene (6 bases). The CDR3 spans 12 residues. Germline CDR1 and CDR2: MNHEY and SVGAGI. V dropped 6 bases and J dropped 8 bases, with 13 bases sitting between them. The CDR3 bases are TGTGCCAGCAGAGAGGGGGGGAAAGGCTACACCTTC. This sequence encodes CASREGGKGYTF.

This clone was detected a few times. The chain is built from TRBV27 and TRBJ2-2, with 9 positions matching TRBD1. The J segment lost 8 bases and the V segment lost 3 bases, leaving 7 bases of the junction unmatched. This CDR3 has 15 amino acids. Germline values: CDR1 MNHEY, CDR2 SMNVEV (reference sequence). In DNA, the CDR3 is TGTGCCAGCAGTTTCCGGGACAGGGTAGGGGGGGAGCTGTTTTTT. It encodes CASSFRDRVGGELFF.

The J gene is TRBJ1-6, the V gene TRBV15; tentatively, D is TRBD1 (5 bases). V lost 3 bases, J lost 6 bases, and 15 bases lay in between. Germline lookup yields CDR1 LNHNV and CDR2 YYDKDF (reference sequence). CDR3 size: 16 residues. The CDR3, as DNA: TGTGCCACCAGCAGGGGGGGGGTACAGCTTAATTCACCCCTCCACTTT. This translates into CATSRGGVQLNSPLHF.

V gene TRBV19 combines with J gene TRBJ2-7, with D perhaps TRBD2 (5 bases). V dropped 1 base and J dropped 3 bases, with 10 bases sitting between them. This CDR3 comprises 14 residues. Germline values: CDR1 LNHDA, CDR2 SQIVND (reference sequence). The CDR3 DNA reads TGTGCCAGTAGTATAGGGCCACGGGACTACGAGCAGTACTTC. Protein product: CASSIGPRDYEQYF.

V and J are TRBV6-9 and TRBJ1-5, with TRBD1 identical over 9 bases. Germline V gene sequence: CDR1 MNHGY, CDR2 SVAAGI. The CDR3 spans 15 residues. Losses at the gene ends were 9 bases for V and 5 bases for J; bases not matched to a gene: 11. CDR3 residues: CARERQGVWHQPQHF. CDR3 coding DNA: TGTGCCAGGGAAAGACAGGGGGTCTGGCATCAGCCCCAGCATTTT.

This chain connects TRBV15 to TRBJ2-5, with 7 bases aligning to TRBD2. V was pared by 3 bases and J by 4 bases, with 5 bases of the junction left unmatched. The CDR3 runs 14 residues. Germline-derived CDR1 and CDR2 are LNHNV and YYDKDF (reference sequence). The CDR3, as DNA: TGTGCCACCAGCAGTGGGAGGGATTCAGAGACCCAGTACTTC. Protein: CATSSGRDSETQYF.

The chain links TRBV5-1 to TRBJ1-1; 9 bases fit TRBD1. This CDR3 has 14 amino acids. Germline loops: CDR1 SGHRS, CDR2 YFSETQ. V trimming: 6 bases; J trimming: 1 base; junction bases outside the gene matches: 4. The CDR3 sequence: CASTRTGANTEAFF. CDR3 nucleotides: TGCGCCAGCACCCGGACAGGGGCGAACACTGAAGCTTTCTTT.

The sample holds a few counts of this clone. The chain uses TRBV6-1 and TRBJ2-5, with 9 bases lining up with TRBD1. The CDR3 loop spans 15 amino acids. With V trimmed by 6 bases and J by 2 bases, 7 bases remained unmatched. Germline values: CDR1 MNHNS, CDR2 SASEGT. CDR3 loop: CASRDRDRAQETQYF. Written as DNA, the CDR3 is TGTGCCAGCAGAGACCGGGACAGGGCACAAGAGACCCAGTACTTC.